This TCR beta chain was sequenced in a study of cytomegalovirus exposure and HLA in healthy donors. Looked up from germline, CDR1 is SGHRS and CDR2 is YFSETQ. V was clipped by 3 bases and J by 2 bases; unmatched bases: 8. This CDR3 is 15 amino acids long. A multiplex PCR was run with 60 Vbeta primers and 13 Jbeta primers. Clones were sequenced by immunoSEQ multiplex PCR, and TCRdb holds only the in-frame ones, with some missing. The sample yields about 130,000 clones, 65% to 75% seen once. Nominally healthy donors were sampled, though unrecorded immune exposures were likely. Details on this clone: As yet, its antigen is unknown.

Study findings and constraints: Trimming of TCR beta V- and J-genes showed a link, identified in a later analysis, to a missense DCLRE1C variant.

This TCR came from a man aged 35 to 55 in good health and CMV-seropositive. V and J are TRBV5-1 and TRBJ2-7; 7 bases agree with TRBD1. The sequenced sample was PBMCs. CDR3 residues: CASSSLDRNPYEQYF. The CDR3 bases are TGCGCCAGCAGCTCACTGGACAGGAACCCCTACGAGCAGTACTTC.